A selection of T cell receptor beta chains follows, all from one sample in a study of regulatory T cells in long-lasting Graves disease. MiXCR, run by TCRdb on the multiplex PCR reads, gives a single entry per CDR3 protein. The table records about 540,000 distinct CDR3 sequences, about 13% of them present only once. The sample was also reused in another study, on T cells in Graves' hyperthyroidism and ophthalmopathy.

Sequenced material: peripheral blood mononuclear cells (PBMCs), taken at new diagnosis, from a patient treated with antithyroid drugs. Receptor source: a man aged 30 to 39 with Graves disease. The CDR3 runs from the conserved cysteine through the conserved F or W. Fields, in order: J gene, V gene, clone size, D gene, CDR3 protein, CDR3 DNA. A D gene is named only where the DNA matches it firmly. Clone size is shown for a subset of rows, as once, few, many or a class of expanded clone.

J gene: TRBJ2-3
V gene: TRBV2
clone size: many
D gene: -
CDR3 protein: CASQKGWTDTQYF
CDR3 DNA: TGTGCCAGCCAAAAAGGGTGGACGGATACGCAGTATTTT

J gene: TRBJ2-1
V gene: TRBV27
clone size: many
D gene: TRBD2
CDR3 protein: CASSFFRGSLNEQFF
CDR3 DNA: TGTGCCAGCAGTTTTTTTCGCGGGAGTCTCAATGAGCAGTTCTTC

J gene: TRBJ2-3
V gene: TRBV6-1
clone size: many
D gene: TRBD1
CDR3 protein: CASTIQGATDTQYF
CDR3 DNA: TGTGCCAGCACCATCCAGGGGGCAACAGATACGCAGTATTTT

J gene: TRBJ1-4
V gene: TRBV19
clone size: many
D gene: -
CDR3 protein: CAPRKSATNEKLFF
CDR3 DNA: TGTGCCCCGCGGAAGTCAGCAACTAATGAAAAACTGTTTTTT

J gene: TRBJ1-2
V gene: TRBV2
clone size: many
D gene: -
CDR3 protein: CASSDRGSHYGYTF
CDR3 DNA: TGTGCCAGCAGTGACAGGGGCTCACACTATGGCTACACCTTC

J gene: TRBJ2-7
V gene: TRBV10-2
clone size: few
D gene: TRBD1
CDR3 protein: CASEDRASYEQYF
CDR3 DNA: TGCGCCAGCGAGGACAGGGCATCCTACGAGCAGTACTTC

J gene: TRBJ2-3
V gene: TRBV12-3/TRBV12-4
clone size: many
D gene: TRBD1
CDR3 protein: CASRPGQGSPAVYF
CDR3 DNA: TGTGCCAGCAGGCCGGGACAGGGGTCCCCCGCCGTGTATTTT

J gene: TRBJ2-5
V gene: TRBV29-1
clone size: many
D gene: TRBD2
CDR3 protein: CSVPAGGSETQYF
CDR3 DNA: TGCAGCGTGCCAGCGGGAGGTTCCGAGACCCAGTACTTC

J gene: TRBJ2-5
V gene: TRBV7-9
clone size: many
D gene: TRBD1
CDR3 protein: CASSVGTGETQYF
CDR3 DNA: TGTGCCAGCAGCGTTGGGACAGGGGAGACCCAGTACTTC

J gene: TRBJ1-3
V gene: TRBV6-1
clone size: -
D gene: -
CDR3 protein: CASRRQTSVSGNTIYF
CDR3 DNA: TGTGCCAGCAGGAGACAGACTTCTGTCTCTGGAAACACCATATATTTT

J gene: TRBJ1-1
V gene: TRBV9
clone size: many
D gene: -
CDR3 protein: CASSVESNTEAFF
CDR3 DNA: TGTGCCAGCAGCGTGGAGAGCAACACTGAAGCTTTCTTT

J gene: TRBJ1-5
V gene: TRBV27
clone size: many
D gene: TRBD1
CDR3 protein: CASSATGHSNQPQHF
CDR3 DNA: TGTGCCAGCAGCGCGACAGGGCATAGCAATCAGCCCCAGCATTTT

J gene: TRBJ2-1
V gene: TRBV20-1
clone size: few
D gene: TRBD2
CDR3 protein: CSARDGLDEQFF
CDR3 DNA: TGCAGTGCTAGGGACGGACTAGATGAGCAGTTCTTC

J gene: TRBJ1-1
V gene: TRBV7-8
clone size: many
D gene: -
CDR3 protein: CASSLQGRPTEAFF
CDR3 DNA: TGTGCCAGCAGCCTCCAAGGGAGGCCCACTGAAGCTTTCTTT

J gene: TRBJ2-3
V gene: TRBV5-5
clone size: few
D gene: TRBD2
CDR3 protein: CASSLSTASGRPDTQYF
CDR3 DNA: TGTGCCAGCAGCTTGTCAACTGCTAGCGGGCGCCCAGATACGCAGTATTTT

J gene: TRBJ2-3
V gene: TRBV20-1
clone size: many
D gene: -
CDR3 protein: CSATREFKDTQYF
CDR3 DNA: TGCAGTGCTACCCGGGAGTTCAAAGATACGCAGTATTTT

J gene: TRBJ2-6
V gene: TRBV24-1
clone size: -
D gene: -
CDR3 protein: CATSDLAGPGANVLTF
CDR3 DNA: TGTGCCACCAGTGATTTGGCAGGGCCTGGGGCCAACGTCCTGACTTTC

J gene: TRBJ2-6
V gene: TRBV5-1
clone size: many
D gene: -
CDR3 protein: CASSDRSSGANVLTF
CDR3 DNA: TGCGCCAGCAGCGACCGGAGCTCTGGGGCCAACGTCCTGACTTTC

J gene: TRBJ2-7
V gene: TRBV20-1
clone size: many
D gene: -
CDR3 protein: CSARRQELYEQYF
CDR3 DNA: TGCAGTGCTAGAAGACAGGAGCTCTACGAGCAGTACTTC

J gene: TRBJ2-7
V gene: TRBV11-1
clone size: many
D gene: -
CDR3 protein: CASSSQRGASYEQYF
CDR3 DNA: TGTGCCAGCAGCTCCCAACGGGGCGCCTCCTACGAGCAGTACTTC

J gene: TRBJ1-2
V gene: TRBV12-3/TRBV12-4
clone size: many
D gene: -
CDR3 protein: CASSLSGAYGYTF
CDR3 DNA: TGTGCCAGCAGTTTATCGGGAGCGTATGGCTACACCTTC

J gene: TRBJ2-7
V gene: TRBV7-3
clone size: many
D gene: TRBD1
CDR3 protein: CASSLTRTGRLDEQYF
CDR3 DNA: TGTGCCAGCAGCTTAACCAGGACAGGGAGATTGGACGAGCAGTACTTC

J gene: TRBJ1-1
V gene: TRBV5-1
clone size: many
D gene: -
CDR3 protein: CASSLISNTEAFF
CDR3 DNA: TGCGCCAGCAGCTTGATTTCGAACACTGAAGCTTTCTTT

J gene: TRBJ2-1
V gene: TRBV9
clone size: many
D gene: TRBD2
CDR3 protein: CASSGGLAGVGNEQFF
CDR3 DNA: TGTGCCAGCAGCGGAGGGCTAGCGGGAGTGGGCAATGAGCAGTTCTTC

J gene: TRBJ1-1
V gene: TRBV9
clone size: few
D gene: -
CDR3 protein: CASSTRDGNTEAFF
CDR3 DNA: TGTGCCAGCAGCACCCGGGACGGAAACACTGAAGCTTTCTTT

J gene: TRBJ2-7
V gene: TRBV7-3
clone size: many
D gene: -
CDR3 protein: CASSLIPGPYEQYF
CDR3 DNA: TGTGCCAGCAGCTTAATTCCCGGGCCCTACGAGCAGTACTTC

J gene: TRBJ1-1
V gene: TRBV5-1
clone size: few
D gene: -
CDR3 protein: CASSFRSGMNTEAFF
CDR3 DNA: TGCGCCAGCAGCTTCAGGTCCGGAATGAACACTGAAGCTTTCTTT

J gene: TRBJ2-4
V gene: TRBV28
clone size: -
D gene: TRBD1
CDR3 protein: CASSSYTGTGGNQYF
CDR3 DNA: TGTGCCAGCAGCTCTTATACCGGGACAGGCGGGAATCAGTACTTC

J gene: TRBJ2-1
V gene: TRBV10-1
clone size: few
D gene: TRBD2
CDR3 protein: CASSPEAGGEQFF
CDR3 DNA: TGCGCCAGCAGTCCCGAAGCGGGAGGTGAGCAGTTCTTC

J gene: TRBJ1-3
V gene: TRBV9
clone size: few
D gene: -
CDR3 protein: CASSVAGALGNTIYF
CDR3 DNA: TGTGCCAGCAGCGTAGCAGGGGCGCTTGGAAACACCATATATTTT

J gene: TRBJ1-1
V gene: TRBV29-1
clone size: -
D gene: -
CDR3 protein: CSVEYRSRTEAFF
CDR3 DNA: TGCAGCGTTGAGTACCGGAGTCGGACTGAAGCTTTCTTT

J gene: TRBJ1-4
V gene: TRBV7-9
clone size: -
D gene: -
CDR3 protein: CASSLGQEKLFF
CDR3 DNA: TGTGCCAGCAGCTTAGGGCAGGAAAAACTGTTTTTT

J gene: TRBJ1-1
V gene: TRBV6-1
clone size: many
D gene: -
CDR3 protein: CASHPRGLSTEAFF
CDR3 DNA: TGTGCCAGCCACCCTCGAGGGCTCTCCACTGAAGCTTTCTTT

J gene: TRBJ2-7
V gene: TRBV2
clone size: -
D gene: TRBD2
CDR3 protein: CASSGLVTSGTYERYF
CDR3 DNA: TGTGCCAGCAGTGGACTAGTAACTAGCGGGACCTACGAGCGGTACTTC

J gene: TRBJ2-3
V gene: TRBV7-9
clone size: few
D gene: TRBD1
CDR3 protein: CASSSGGQGADTQYF
CDR3 DNA: TGTGCCAGCAGCTCCGGGGGACAGGGGGCAGATACGCAGTATTTT

J gene: TRBJ1-1
V gene: TRBV5-1
clone size: many
D gene: -
CDR3 protein: CASSLEALKDTEAFF
CDR3 DNA: TGCGCCAGCAGCTTGGAGGCCCTAAAGGACACTGAAGCTTTCTTT

J gene: TRBJ2-2
V gene: TRBV6-2/TRBV6-3
clone size: -
D gene: -
CDR3 protein: CASSFVATAGELFF
CDR3 DNA: TGTGCCAGCAGTTTCGTAGCTACGGCCGGGGAGCTGTTTTTT

J gene: TRBJ2-5
V gene: TRBV6-1
clone size: many
D gene: TRBD1
CDR3 protein: CASTRTGGAETQYF
CDR3 DNA: TGTGCCAGCACCCGGACAGGGGGCGCGGAGACCCAGTACTTC

J gene: TRBJ2-7
V gene: TRBV27
clone size: -
D gene: TRBD1
CDR3 protein: CASTRGQGGYEQYF
CDR3 DNA: TGTGCCAGCACCCGGGGACAGGGTGGCTACGAGCAGTACTTC

J gene: TRBJ2-7
V gene: TRBV12-3/TRBV12-4
clone size: many
D gene: TRBD2
CDR3 protein: CASSRAGGSYEQYF
CDR3 DNA: TGTGCCAGCTCGAGGGCGGGAGGGTCCTACGAGCAGTACTTC

J gene: TRBJ2-1
V gene: TRBV29-1
clone size: many
D gene: -
CDR3 protein: CSVKGTVTYNEQFF
CDR3 DNA: TGCAGCGTTAAGGGAACCGTTACCTACAATGAGCAGTTCTTC

J gene: TRBJ2-7
V gene: TRBV6-2/TRBV6-3
clone size: -
D gene: -
CDR3 protein: CASSDPDTFYEQYF
CDR3 DNA: TGTGCCAGCAGTGACCCGGACACTTTTTACGAGCAGTACTTC

J gene: TRBJ2-3
V gene: TRBV12-3/TRBV12-4
clone size: many
D gene: TRBD2
CDR3 protein: CASGGDGDSTDTQYF
CDR3 DNA: TGTGCCAGCGGGGGGGACGGGGATAGCACAGATACGCAGTATTTT

J gene: TRBJ2-1
V gene: TRBV10-2
clone size: -
D gene: -
CDR3 protein: CASSPGQLDLNEQFF
CDR3 DNA: TGCGCCAGCAGCCCGGGACAACTGGATCTCAATGAGCAGTTCTTC

J gene: TRBJ1-1
V gene: TRBV20-1
clone size: many
D gene: -
CDR3 protein: CSAREGRTEAFF
CDR3 DNA: TGCAGTGCTAGAGAGGGCAGAACTGAAGCTTTCTTT

J gene: TRBJ2-1
V gene: TRBV20-1
clone size: -
D gene: TRBD2
CDR3 protein: CSASGLAGYEQFF
CDR3 DNA: TGCAGTGCTAGCGGGCTAGCGGGCTATGAGCAGTTCTTC

J gene: TRBJ2-7
V gene: TRBV9
clone size: many
D gene: -
CDR3 protein: CASSGLGYEQYF
CDR3 DNA: TGTGCCAGCAGCGGACTTGGCTACGAGCAGTACTTC

J gene: TRBJ1-1
V gene: TRBV9
clone size: few
D gene: -
CDR3 protein: CASSPPHGYTEAFF
CDR3 DNA: TGTGCCAGCAGCCCCCCGCATGGGTATACTGAAGCTTTCTTT

J gene: TRBJ2-2
V gene: TRBV29-1
clone size: -
D gene: -
CDR3 protein: CSVDRENTGELFF
CDR3 DNA: TGCAGCGTTGATAGGGAGAACACTGGGGAGCTGTTTTTT

J gene: TRBJ1-4
V gene: TRBV27
clone size: many
D gene: -
CDR3 protein: CASSLTRQKGEKLFF
CDR3 DNA: TGTGCCAGCAGTCTCACTAGACAGAAAGGGGAAAAACTGTTTTTT

J gene: TRBJ2-3
V gene: TRBV20-1
clone size: many
D gene: TRBD2
CDR3 protein: CSAPDLGLGTSGRQDTQYF
CDR3 DNA: TGCAGTGCCCCAGATCTGGGGTTAGGAACTAGCGGGAGACAAGATACGCAGTATTTT

J gene: TRBJ2-7
V gene: TRBV25-1
clone size: many
D gene: -
CDR3 protein: CASSESLRGVEQYF
CDR3 DNA: TGTGCCAGCAGTGAATCCCTCCGAGGCGTCGAGCAGTACTTC

J gene: TRBJ1-4
V gene: TRBV19
clone size: many
D gene: TRBD1
CDR3 protein: CASRSVDREGEKLFF
CDR3 DNA: TGTGCCAGTAGATCCGTCGACAGGGAAGGTGAAAAACTGTTTTTT

J gene: TRBJ2-1
V gene: TRBV24-1
clone size: many
D gene: -
CDR3 protein: CATSDLASDYNEQFF
CDR3 DNA: TGTGCCACCAGTGATTTGGCTAGCGACTACAATGAGCAGTTCTTC

J gene: TRBJ2-7
V gene: TRBV11-2
clone size: many
D gene: -
CDR3 protein: CASSLQVYYEQYF
CDR3 DNA: TGTGCCAGCAGCTTACAGGTTTACTACGAGCAGTACTTC

J gene: TRBJ2-1
V gene: TRBV6-1
clone size: few
D gene: -
CDR3 protein: CASTFRLPSQLYNEQFF
CDR3 DNA: TGTGCCAGTACGTTCCGATTGCCCTCCCAACTTTACAATGAGCAGTTCTTC